Given below is one T cell receptor (beta chain) in context. Its antigen is not known. The CDR3 is 15 amino acids. Trimming stripped 6 bases from V and 6 bases from J, with 20 bases between. CDR1 SNHLY and CDR2 FYNNEI come from the germline V gene. The study ran its PCR with 60 Vbeta and 13 Jbeta primers. Per the authors' pipeline: In a later analysis, of tens of millions of unique beta chains, roughly 10 million appeared in at least two donors. Clones were read by immunoSEQ multiplex PCR, and TCRdb kept only the in-frame ones, dropping some. That table gives V, J and clone size, and the DNA gave D and trimming. The table for this sample gives approximately 130,000 clones. This specimen comes from a study of cytomegalovirus exposure and HLA in healthy donors. Study context: An earlier analysis identified approximately 120 million unique TCR beta sequences in about 170 million T cells.

Whole-study findings and limits: According to the study, 160 or so TCR beta chains were cytomegalovirus-associated. Previously analyzed data showed that most TCR beta V segments were productive at a frequency of about 90% or about 30%.

The sample taken for sequencing was PBMCs. This clonotype originated in a woman aged 55 to 70 in good health and CMV-seronegative. V is TRBV2 and J is TRBJ1-1; a possible D gene is TRBD1 (6 bases). The CDR3 bases are TGTGCCAGCAGCCTCAATGTTCGGGGGGCTTCTGAAGCTTTCTTT. This sequence encodes CASSLNVRGASEAFF.